The source of this T cell receptor beta chain is a study of technical replicates of blood from a handful of donors. The CDR3 runs to 17 residues. V lost 4 bases to trimming and J lost 4 bases; unmatched junction nucleotides: 13. Germline CDR1 is SGDLS and CDR2 is YYNGEE. Some clones are missing from TCRdb's copy, which holds only in-frame ones; the method was immunoSEQ multiplex PCR. Of about 73,000 clones in the sample, 93% were seen once. The chain has TRBV9 and TRBJ1-3, with TRBD1 identical over 8 bases. The sample consisted of T cells isolated from PBMCs. The clonotype was recovered from a human donor in good health. CDR3 bases: TGTGCCAGCAGCCCCGGCGGCAGGGGGCTGGGAGGAAACACCATATATTTT. Residues: CASSPGGRGLGGNTIYF. Drawing the rest from reference TRBV9 and TRBJ1-3, the complete variable domain is DSGVTQTPKHLITATGQRVTLRCSPRSGDLSVYWYQQSLDQGLQFLIQYYNGEERAKGNILERFSAQQFPDLHSELNLSSLELGDSALYFCASSPGGRGLGGNTIYFGEGSWLTVV.